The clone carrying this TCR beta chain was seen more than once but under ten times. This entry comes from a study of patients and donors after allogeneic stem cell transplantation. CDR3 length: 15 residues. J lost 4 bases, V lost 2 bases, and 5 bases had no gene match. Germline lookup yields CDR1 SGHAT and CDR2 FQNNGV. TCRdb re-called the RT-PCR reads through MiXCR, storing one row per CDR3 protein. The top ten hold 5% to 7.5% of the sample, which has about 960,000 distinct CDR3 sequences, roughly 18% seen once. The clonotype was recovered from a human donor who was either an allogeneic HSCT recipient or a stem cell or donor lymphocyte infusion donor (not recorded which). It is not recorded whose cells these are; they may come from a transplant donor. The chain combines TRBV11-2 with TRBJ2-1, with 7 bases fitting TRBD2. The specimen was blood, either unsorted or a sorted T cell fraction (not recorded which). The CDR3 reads CASSLILGGYNEQFF. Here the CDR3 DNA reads TGTGCCAGCAGCTTAATTCTGGGAGGGTACAATGAGCAGTTCTTC.